Below, 7 T cell receptor beta chains from the same sample are listed, as sequenced in a study of blood T cell repertoires in COVID-19. Data came from immunoSEQ multiplex PCR; TCRdb stores just in-frame clones and leaves some out. The sample lists a few hundred thousand clones, about 84% occurring once. Input material: PBMCs or T cells enriched from blood (not recorded which). These TCRs come from a woman aged 40 to 55 with acute COVID-19.

The V call is TRBV5-4, the J call TRBJ2-7; a possible D gene is TRBD1 (7 bases). Trimming removed 3 bases at V and 3 bases at J, with 10 bases between. Germline assignment: CDR1 SGHNT and CDR2 YYREEE (reference sequence). The CDR3 has 13 residues. CDR3 amino acids: CASSSQGGYEQYF. The CDR3 nucleotides are TGTGCCAGCAGCTCCCAGGGGGGCTACGAGCAGTACTTC.

V usage is TRBV5-1 and J usage is TRBJ2-3; tentative D call: TRBD2 (6 bases). Per germline, CDR1 SGHRS and CDR2 YFSETQ. The CDR3 has 18 residues. Trimming removed 4 bases from V and 0 bases from J, with 21 bases in between. CDR3 residues: CASSPRGRTGASTDTQYF. The CDR3, as DNA: TGCGCCAGCAGCCCCCGGGGACGGACGGGAGCTAGCACAGATACGCAGTATTTT.

The chain links TRBV27 to TRBJ1-5; 7 bases are shared with TRBD1. CDR1 and CDR2 from the germline V gene are MNHEY and SMNVEV (reference sequence). J lost 5 bases, V lost 4 bases, and 11 bases had no gene match. The CDR3 extends over 16 amino acids. The CDR3 loop reads CASSSVPLTGHQPQHF. The CDR3, as DNA: TGTGCCAGCAGTTCAGTCCCCCTGACAGGGCATCAGCCCCAGCATTTT.

This clone was observed a few times. This rearrangement joins TRBV11-2 to TRBJ2-7; D is perhaps TRBD1 (5 bases). V was pared by 3 bases and J by 2 bases, with 8 bases between. The germline CDR1 and CDR2 sequences are SGHAT and FQNNGV. The CDR3 runs 13 residues. The CDR3 region is CASSFLGAYEQYF. DNA for the CDR3: TGTGCCAGCAGCTTTTTAGGGGCCTACGAGCAGTACTTC.

J is TRBJ1-5 and V is TRBV21-1. TRBV21-1 is tagged as a pseudogene. The CDR3 is made up of 16 amino acids. The CDR3 coding sequence is TGTGCCGGAACCTCGGGGAAGGGGGGGAAAAATCAGCCCCAGCATTTT. Amino acids: CAGTSGKGGKNQPQHF.

The chain links TRBV2 to TRBJ1-2; tentatively, D is TRBD1 (6 bases). The germline V and J ends were trimmed by 7 bases and 10 bases, with 16 bases remaining between them. This CDR3 has 12 amino acids. The germline V gene has CDR1 SNHLY and CDR2 FYNNEI. The CDR3 nucleotides read TGTGCCAGCACGCCGGGACAAAGGGCCTACACCTTC. Its translation is CASTPGQRAYTF. The full variable domain, with the rest looked up from reference TRBV2 and TRBJ1-2, is EPEVTQTPSHQVTQMGQEVILRCVPISNHLYFYWYRQILGQKVEFLVSFYNNEISEKSEIFDDQFSVERPDGSNFTLKIRSTKLEDSAMYFCASTPGQRAYTFGSGTRLTVV.

Here the CDR3 DNA reads TGTGCCAGCAGCTTGGCCGAGGACAGGGGCACTGAAGCTTTCTTT. Translating it yields CASSLAEDRGTEAFF. The gene calls are TRBV5-6 and TRBJ1-1; 9 positions agree with TRBD1. Germline V CDR1 and CDR2: SGHDT, YYEEEE. J gave up 4 bases and V 0 bases, and 4 bases lay outside the gene matches. The CDR3 has 15 residues.